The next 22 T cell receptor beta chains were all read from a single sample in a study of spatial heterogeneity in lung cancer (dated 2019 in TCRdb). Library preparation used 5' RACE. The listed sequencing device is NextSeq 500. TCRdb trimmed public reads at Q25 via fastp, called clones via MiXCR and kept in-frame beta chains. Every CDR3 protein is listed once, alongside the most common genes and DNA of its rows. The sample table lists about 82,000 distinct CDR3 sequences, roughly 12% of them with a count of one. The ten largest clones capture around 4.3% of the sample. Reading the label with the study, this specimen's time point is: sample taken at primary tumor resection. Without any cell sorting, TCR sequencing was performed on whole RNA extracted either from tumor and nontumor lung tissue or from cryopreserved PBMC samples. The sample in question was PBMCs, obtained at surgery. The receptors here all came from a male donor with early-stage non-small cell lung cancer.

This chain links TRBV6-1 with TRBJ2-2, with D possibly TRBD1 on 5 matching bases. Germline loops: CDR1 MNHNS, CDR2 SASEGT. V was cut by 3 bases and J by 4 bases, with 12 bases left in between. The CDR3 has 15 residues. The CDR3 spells CASSDAHRGTGELFF. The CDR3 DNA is TGTGCCAGCAGTGATGCCCATAGGGGCACCGGGGAGCTGTTTTTT.

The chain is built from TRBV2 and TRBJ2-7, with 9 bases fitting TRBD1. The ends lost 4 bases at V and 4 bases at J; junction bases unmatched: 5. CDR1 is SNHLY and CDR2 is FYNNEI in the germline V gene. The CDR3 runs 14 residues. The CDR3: CASSVTGGLYEQYF. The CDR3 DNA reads TGTGCCAGCAGTGTTACAGGGGGCTTGTACGAGCAGTACTTC.

The CDR3 DNA is TGTGCCAGCAGCGGACAGTCAGAATCCAAAAACATTCAGTACTTC. Its translation is CASSGQSESKNIQYF. V is TRBV11-2 and J is TRBJ2-4, with D maybe TRBD1 (6 bases). The germline CDR1 and CDR2 sequences are SGHAT and FQNNGV. V dropped 5 bases and J dropped 2 bases, with 13 bases sitting between them. The CDR3 sequence is 15 residues long.

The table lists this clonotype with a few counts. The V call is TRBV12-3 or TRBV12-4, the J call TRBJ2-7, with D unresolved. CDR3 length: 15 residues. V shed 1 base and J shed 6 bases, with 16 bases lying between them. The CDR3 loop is CASSLGSGLEAEQYF. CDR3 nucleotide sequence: TGTGCCAGCAGTTTAGGTTCTGGTTTAGAGGCCGAGCAGTACTTC.

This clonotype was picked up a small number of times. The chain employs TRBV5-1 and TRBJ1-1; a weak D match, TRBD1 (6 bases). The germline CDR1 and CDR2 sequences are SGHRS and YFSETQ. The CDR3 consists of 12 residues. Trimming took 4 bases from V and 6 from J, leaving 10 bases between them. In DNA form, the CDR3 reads TGCGCCAGCAGCATGACAGGCCCTGAAGCTTTCTTT. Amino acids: CASSMTGPEAFF.

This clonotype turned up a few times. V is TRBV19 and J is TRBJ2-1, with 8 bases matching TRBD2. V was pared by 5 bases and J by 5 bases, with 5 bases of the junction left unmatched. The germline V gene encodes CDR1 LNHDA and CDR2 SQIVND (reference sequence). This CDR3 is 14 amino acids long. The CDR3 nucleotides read TGTGCCAGTAGTCTCGGACTAGCCCACAATGAGCAGTTCTTC. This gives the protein CASSLGLAHNEQFF. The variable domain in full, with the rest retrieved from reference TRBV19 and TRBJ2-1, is DGGITQSPKYLFRKEGQNVTLSCEQNLNHDAMYWYRQDPGQGLRLIYYSQIVNDFQKGDIAEGYSVSREKKESFPLTVTSAQKNPTAFYLCASSLGLAHNEQFFGPGTRLTVL.

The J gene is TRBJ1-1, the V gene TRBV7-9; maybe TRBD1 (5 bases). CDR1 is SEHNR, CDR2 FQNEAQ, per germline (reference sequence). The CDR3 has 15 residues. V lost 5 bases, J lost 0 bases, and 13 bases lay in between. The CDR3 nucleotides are TGTGCCAGCAGCACCCGGACGGGACTGAACACTGAAGCTTTCTTT. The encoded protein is CASSTRTGLNTEAFF.

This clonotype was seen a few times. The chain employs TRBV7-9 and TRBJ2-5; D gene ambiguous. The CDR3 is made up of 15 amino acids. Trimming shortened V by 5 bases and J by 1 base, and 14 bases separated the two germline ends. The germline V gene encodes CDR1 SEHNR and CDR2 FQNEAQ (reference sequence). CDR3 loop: CASSLTGSPQETQYF. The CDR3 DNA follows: TGTGCCAGCAGCCTGACTGGCTCCCCCCAAGAGACCCAGTACTTC.

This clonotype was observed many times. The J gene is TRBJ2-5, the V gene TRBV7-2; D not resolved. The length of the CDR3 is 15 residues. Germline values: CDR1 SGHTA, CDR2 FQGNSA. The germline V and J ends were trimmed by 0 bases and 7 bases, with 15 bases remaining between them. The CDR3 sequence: CASSLARPPSGTQYF. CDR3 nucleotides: TGTGCCAGCAGCTTAGCTAGGCCGCCCTCAGGGACCCAGTACTTC.

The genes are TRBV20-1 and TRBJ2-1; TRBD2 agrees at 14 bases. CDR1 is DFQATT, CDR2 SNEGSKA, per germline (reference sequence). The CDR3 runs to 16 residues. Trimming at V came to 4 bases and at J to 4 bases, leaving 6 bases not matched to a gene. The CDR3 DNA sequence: TGCAGTGCTATCCACCGGACTAGCGGGAGGTACAATGAGCAGTTCTTC. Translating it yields CSAIHRTSGRYNEQFF.

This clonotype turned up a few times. CDR3 residues: CASSSEVAPQGYGYTF. CDR3 bases: TGTGCCAGCAGCTCGGAGGTGGCGCCGCAGGGCTATGGCTACACCTTC. The chain uses TRBV5-5 and TRBJ1-2; D might be TRBD1 (5 bases). Germline lookup yields CDR1 SGHKS and CDR2 YYEKEE (reference sequence). The CDR3 covers 16 residues. Trimming took 3 bases from V and 4 from J, leaving 19 bases between them.

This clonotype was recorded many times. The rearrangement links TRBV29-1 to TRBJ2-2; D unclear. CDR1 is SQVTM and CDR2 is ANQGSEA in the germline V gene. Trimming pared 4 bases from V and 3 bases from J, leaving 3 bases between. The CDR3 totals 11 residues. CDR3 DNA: TGCAGCGTTGGGCACACCGGGGAGCTGTTTTTT. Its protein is CSVGHTGELFF.

CDR3 DNA sequence: TGCAGCGTTGACGCAGGCGGAGGAAACACCATATATTTT. Protein: CSVDAGGGNTIYF. The chain couples TRBV29-1 to TRBJ1-3; D is uncertain. Trimming took off 3 bases at V and 4 bases at J, with 10 bases between the two ends. Per the germline V gene, CDR1 is SQVTM and CDR2 is ANQGSEA. CDR3 size: 13 residues. Full variable domain (missing parts from reference TRBV29-1 and TRBJ1-3): SAVISQKPSRDICQRGTSLTIQCQVDSQVTMMFWYRQQPGQSLTLIATANQGSEATYESGFVIDKFPISRPNLTFSTLTVSNMSPEDSSIYLCSVDAGGGNTIYFGEGSWLTVV.

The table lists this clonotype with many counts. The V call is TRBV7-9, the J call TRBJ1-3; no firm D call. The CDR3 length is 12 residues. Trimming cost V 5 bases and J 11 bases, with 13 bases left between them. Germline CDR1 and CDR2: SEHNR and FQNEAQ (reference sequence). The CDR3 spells CASSTGPRPIYF. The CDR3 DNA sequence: TGTGCCAGCAGCACCGGACCTCGCCCCATATATTTT.

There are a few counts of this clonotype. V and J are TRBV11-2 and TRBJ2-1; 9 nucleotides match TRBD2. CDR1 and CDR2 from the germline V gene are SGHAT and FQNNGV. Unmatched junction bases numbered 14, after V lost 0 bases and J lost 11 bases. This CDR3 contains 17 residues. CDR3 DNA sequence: TGTGCCAGCAGCTTAGAAGCGGGGGGATTTCCTACAATGAAGCAGTTCTTC. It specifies CASSLEAGGFPTMKQFF.

The CDR3 here is CATSDGTVGGYTF. CDR3 bases: TGTGCCACCAGTGATGGGACAGTCGGTGGCTACACCTTC. This chain uses TRBV24-1 with TRBJ1-2, with 7 bases fitting TRBD1. The V gene's germline CDR1 is KGHDR and CDR2 SFDVKD. The CDR3 consists of 13 residues. V trimming: 3 bases; J trimming: 7 bases; junction bases outside the gene matches: 4.

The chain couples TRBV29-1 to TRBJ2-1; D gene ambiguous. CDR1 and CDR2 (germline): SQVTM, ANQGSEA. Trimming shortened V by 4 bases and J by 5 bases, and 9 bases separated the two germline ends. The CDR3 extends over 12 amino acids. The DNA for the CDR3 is TGCAGCGTTGCGGCAGGCCACAATGAGCAGTTCTTC. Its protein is CSVAAGHNEQFF.

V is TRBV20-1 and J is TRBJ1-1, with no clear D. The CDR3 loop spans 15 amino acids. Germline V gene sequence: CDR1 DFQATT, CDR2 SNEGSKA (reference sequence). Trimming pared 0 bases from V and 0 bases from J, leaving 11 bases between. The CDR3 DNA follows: TGCAGTGCTAGAGATCCTAGCGGCGTGAACACTGAAGCTTTCTTT. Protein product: CSARDPSGVNTEAFF.

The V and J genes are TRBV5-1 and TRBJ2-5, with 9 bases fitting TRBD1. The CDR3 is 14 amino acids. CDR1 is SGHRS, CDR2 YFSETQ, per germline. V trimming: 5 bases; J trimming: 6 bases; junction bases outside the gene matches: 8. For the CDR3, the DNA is TGCGCCAGCAGACTGCCGGGACAGGGAAAGACCCAGTACTTC. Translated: CASRLPGQGKTQYF. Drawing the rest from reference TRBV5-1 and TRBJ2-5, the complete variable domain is KAGVTQTPRYLIKTRGQQVTLSCSPISGHRSVSWYQQTPGQGLQFLFEYFSETQRNKGNFPGRFSGRQFSNSRSEMNVSTLELGDSALYLCASRLPGQGKTQYFGPGTRLLVL.

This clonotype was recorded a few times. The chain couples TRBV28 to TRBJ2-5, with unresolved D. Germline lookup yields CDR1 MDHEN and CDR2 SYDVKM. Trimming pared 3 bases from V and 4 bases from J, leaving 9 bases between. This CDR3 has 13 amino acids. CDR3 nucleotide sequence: TGTGCCAGCAGTTTCGTGGGCGCAGAGACCCAGTACTTC. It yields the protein CASSFVGAETQYF.

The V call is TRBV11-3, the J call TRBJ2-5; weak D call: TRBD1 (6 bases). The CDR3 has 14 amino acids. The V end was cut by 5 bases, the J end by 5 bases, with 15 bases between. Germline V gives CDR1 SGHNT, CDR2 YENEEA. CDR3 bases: TGTGCCAGCAGCCCAGGGGACCCCCAGGAGACCCAGTACTTC. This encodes CASSPGDPQETQYF.

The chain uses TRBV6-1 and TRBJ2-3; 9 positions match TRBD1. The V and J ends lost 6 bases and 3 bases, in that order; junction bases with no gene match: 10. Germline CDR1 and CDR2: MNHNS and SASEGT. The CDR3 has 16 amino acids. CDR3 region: CASSATDRGGTDTQYF. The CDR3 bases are TGTGCCAGCAGCGCCACCGACAGGGGGGGTACAGATACGCAGTATTTT.